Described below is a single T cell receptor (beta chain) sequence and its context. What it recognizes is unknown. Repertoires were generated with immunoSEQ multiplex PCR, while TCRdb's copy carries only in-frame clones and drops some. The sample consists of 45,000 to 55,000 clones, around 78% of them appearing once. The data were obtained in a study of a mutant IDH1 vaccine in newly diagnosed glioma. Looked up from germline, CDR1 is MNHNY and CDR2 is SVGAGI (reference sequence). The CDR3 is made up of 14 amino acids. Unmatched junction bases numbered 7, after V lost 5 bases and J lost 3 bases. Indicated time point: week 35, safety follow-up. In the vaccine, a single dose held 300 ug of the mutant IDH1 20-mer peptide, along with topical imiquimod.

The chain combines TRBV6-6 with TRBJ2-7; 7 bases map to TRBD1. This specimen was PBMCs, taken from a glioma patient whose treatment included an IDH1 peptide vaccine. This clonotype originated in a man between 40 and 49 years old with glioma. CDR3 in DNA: TGTGCCAGCAGTGCCCCCGGACAGGTCTACGAGCAGTACGTC. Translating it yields CASSAPGQVYEQYV.